Below are 30 T cell receptor beta chains sequenced from a single sample in a study of Ad26.COV2.S vaccination and SARS-CoV-2 variants. This table comes from immunoSEQ multiplex PCR, and its TCRdb copy is limited to in-frame clones, with some not included. This sample yields about 350,000 clones, of which 92% are seen a single time; about 3.9% belongs to the top ten. The sample was peripheral blood, taken after recovery from COVID-19. These receptors were collected from a human donor who had recovered from COVID-19.

This clone has only one observation. This chain uses TRBV3-1 (or the pseudogene TRBV3-2) with TRBJ2-7; tentative D call: TRBD2 (5 bases). This CDR3 comprises 18 residues. The germline V gene encodes CDR1 LGHDT and CDR2 YNNKEL (reference sequence). Trimming pared 0 bases from V and 8 bases from J, leaving 26 bases between. The CDR3 bases are TGTGCCAGCAGCCAAGATTCGGACTTTCGGCTAGAGAGTCTAAAGCAGTACTTC. Translation gives CASSQDSDFRLESLKQYF.

V is TRBV6-4 and J is TRBJ2-1, with 12 bases matching TRBD1. Germline trimming cut 4 bases from V and 8 bases from J; bases unmatched to any gene: 9. The CDR3 length is 16 residues. Germline CDR1 reads MRHNA; CDR2 reads SNTAGT. In DNA form, the CDR3 reads TGTGCCAGCAGTGTCTCCCCGGGACAGGGGGCTGATGAGCAGTTCTTC. Its protein is CASSVSPGQGADEQFF.

CDR3 amino acids: CASSYGDSGNTIYF. The CDR3 nucleotides read TGTGCCAGCAGTTATGGAGACTCTGGAAACACCATATATTTT. The chain recombines TRBV6-2 or TRBV6-3 with TRBJ1-3; D ambiguous. The germline V gene has CDR1 MNHEY and CDR2 SVGEGT. V was cut by 3 bases and J by 0 bases, with 6 bases left in between. The CDR3 has 14 residues.

The chain recombines TRBV4-1 with TRBJ1-4; a weak D match, TRBD1 (5 bases). The germline V gene has CDR1 MGHRA and CDR2 YSYEKL. V was shortened by 1 base and J by 5 bases, with 17 bases between the two germline ends. This CDR3 has 17 amino acids. CDR3 sequence (DNA): TGCGCCAGCAGCCAAGGGACACGTTGGGGAGGGAATGAAAAACTGTTTTTT. This encodes CASSQGTRWGGNEKLFF.

The J gene is TRBJ2-7, the V gene TRBV13, with 8 bases fitting TRBD1. Trimming took 4 bases from V and 1 from J; bases not matched to a gene: 3. This CDR3 region has 14 residues. The V gene's germline CDR1 is PRHDT and CDR2 FYEKMQ (reference sequence). DNA for the CDR3: TGTGCCAGCAGCTCAGGGGGCGCGTCCTACGAGCAGTACTTC. Its translation: CASSSGGASYEQYF. Full variable domain (missing parts from reference TRBV13 and TRBJ2-7): AAGVIQSPRHLIKEKRETATLKCYPIPRHDTVYWYQQGPGQDPQFLISFYEKMQSDKGSIPDRFSAQQFSDYHSELNMSSLELGDSALYFCASSSGGASYEQYFGPGTRLTVT.

The rearrangement links TRBV4-2 to TRBJ1-2; TRBD1 matches 9 bases. V lost 4 bases, J lost 5 bases, and 5 bases stayed unmatched. The CDR3 length is 14 residues. Germline V lookup: CDR1 LGHNA, CDR2 YNFKEQ. The CDR3, as DNA: TGTGCCAGCAGCCGGAGCGGGACAGGGTATGGCTACACCTTC. This sequence encodes CASSRSGTGYGYTF.

The chain carries TRBV5-1 and TRBJ2-2; TRBD1 agrees at 9 bases. The CDR3 sequence is 16 residues long. Per the germline V gene, CDR1 is SGHRS and CDR2 is YFSETQ. Trimming at V came to 3 bases and at J to 0 bases, leaving 3 bases not matched to a gene. CDR3 sequence reads: CASSYRTGANTGELFF. The CDR3 DNA sequence: TGCGCCAGCAGCTATCGGACAGGGGCGAACACCGGGGAGCTGTTTTTT.

This chain links TRBV10-3 with TRBJ2-3; D is uncertain. V lost 0 bases to trimming and J lost 1 base, with 8 bases between them. Germline V gives CDR1 ENHRY, CDR2 SYGVKD. The CDR3 contains 15 residues. The CDR3 nucleotides are TGTGCCATCAGTGAGTCCTCTCAACGCACAGATACGCAGTATTTT. Encoded protein: CAISESSQRTDTQYF.

This clone turned up a few times. A read error may account for a junction end that differs from germline. V gene TRBV4-1 combines with J gene TRBJ2-7; a weak D match, TRBD2 (6 bases). The CDR3 extends over 15 amino acids. Per the germline V gene, CDR1 is MGHRA and CDR2 is YSYEKL. CDR3 DNA: TGCGCCAGCAGCCAAGATGCAGGGTTGACGGCGGGATCCAACTTC. This encodes CASSQDAGLTAGSNF.

The chain uses TRBV6-5 and TRBJ2-7; perhaps TRBD1 as D (6 bases). With 0 bases removed from V and 2 bases from J, the gap between germline ends came to 11 bases. This CDR3 is built from 15 residues. The germline CDR1 and CDR2 sequences are MNHEY and SVGAGI. CDR3 residues: CASSYSRTVAYEQYF. CDR3 in DNA: TGTGCCAGCAGTTACTCGAGGACAGTCGCCTACGAGCAGTACTTC.

CDR3 in DNA: TGTGCCAGCACTTCGGGGGGGGCAGGAATGAACACTGAAGCTTTCTTT. Amino acids: CASTSGGAGMNTEAFF. The genes are TRBV5-4 and TRBJ1-1, with D tentatively TRBD1 (6 bases). The CDR3 loop spans 16 amino acids. The V gene's germline CDR1 is SGHNT and CDR2 YYREEE (reference sequence). The V and J ends lost 6 bases and 0 bases respectively, with 18 bases between them.

V and J are TRBV5-1 and TRBJ1-1; the D is unclear. The CDR3 extends over 17 amino acids. Per germline, CDR1 SGHRS and CDR2 YFSETQ. Trimming took 4 bases from V and 1 from J, leaving 20 bases between them. The CDR3, as DNA: TGCGCCAGCAGCCTGATAAGGTTTGGAGACTCGAACACTGAAGCTTTCTTT. It specifies CASSLIRFGDSNTEAFF.

The V gene is TRBV11-3, the J gene TRBJ1-1, with D possibly matching TRBD1 (5 bases). The germline V gene encodes CDR1 SGHNT and CDR2 YENEEA. This CDR3 spans 14 amino acids. The germline V and J ends were trimmed by 1 base and 1 base, with 7 bases remaining between them. The CDR3 DNA reads as TGTGCCAGCAGCTTAGGGAGGGGGAACACTGAAGCTTTCTTT. Translating it yields CASSLGRGNTEAFF.

The chain combines TRBV2 with TRBJ1-2, with unresolved D. Deletions cut 4 bases from V and 4 bases from J, with 10 bases between. CDR3 length: 13 residues. Germline CDR1 SNHLY, CDR2 FYNNEI. CDR3 in amino acids: CASSGGSLYGYTF. The CDR3 DNA reads TGTGCCAGCAGTGGTGGCAGCCTCTATGGCTACACCTTC.

The J gene is TRBJ1-1, the V gene TRBV7-6; D is possibly TRBD1 (6 bases). The germline CDR1 and CDR2 sequences are SGHVS and FNYEAQ. Trimming cost V 1 base and J 1 base, with 13 bases left between them. This CDR3 has 16 residues. The CDR3 region is CASSLGTGWTNTEAFF. The DNA of the CDR3 is TGTGCCAGCAGCTTAGGAACAGGGTGGACGAACACTGAAGCTTTCTTT.

The rearrangement links TRBV30 to TRBJ1-1; no clear D gene. The germline CDR1 and CDR2 sequences are GTSNPN and SVGIG (reference sequence). V gave up 0 bases and J gave up 6 bases, with 11 bases separating them. The CDR3 contains 13 residues. The CDR3: CAWSVQGKAEAFF. The CDR3 nucleotides are TGTGCCTGGAGTGTACAAGGGAAGGCTGAAGCTTTCTTT.

The J gene is TRBJ2-7, the V gene TRBV2, with TRBD1 identical over 8 bases. This CDR3 has 14 residues. The V gene's germline CDR1 is SNHLY and CDR2 FYNNEI. Trimming at V came to 3 bases and at J to 3 bases, leaving 4 bases not matched to a gene. The CDR3 region is CASSDRTGIYEQYF. In DNA form, the CDR3 reads TGTGCCAGCAGTGATCGGACAGGGATCTACGAGCAGTACTTC.

The V and J genes are TRBV19 and TRBJ2-1; D ambiguous. The germline V gene has CDR1 LNHDA and CDR2 SQIVND (reference sequence). The CDR3 loop spans 13 amino acids. Between the trimmed V and J ends, which lost 1 base and 8 bases, there was a span of 9 bases. The CDR3 DNA reads TGTGCCAGTAGTATAGGGACCCCGTATGAGCAGTTCTTC. Translating gives CASSIGTPYEQFF.

The gene calls are TRBV7-2 and TRBJ2-6, with D hard to call. Trimming cost V 1 base and J 2 bases, with 3 bases left between them. This CDR3 has 14 amino acids. Germline V gene data show CDR1 as SGHTA and CDR2 as FQGNSA. The CDR3 loop is CASSLGPGANVLTF. The DNA of the CDR3 is TGTGCCAGCAGCTTAGGTCCTGGGGCCAACGTCCTGACTTTC.

The chain links TRBV12-5 to TRBJ2-1, with 7 bases lining up with TRBD1. CDR1 is LGHNT and CDR2 is FRNRAP in the germline V gene. This CDR3 has 16 amino acids. V lost 2 bases, J lost 3 bases, and 7 bases stayed unmatched. CDR3 loop: CASGLLTGALYNEQFF. As DNA, the CDR3 is TGTGCTAGTGGTTTGCTTACAGGGGCCCTCTACAATGAGCAGTTCTTC.

The rearrangement joins TRBV7-3 to TRBJ2-7; 7 positions match TRBD1. Germline V gene lookup returns CDR1 SGHTA and CDR2 FQGTGA. The CDR3 is 12 residues long. V lost 5 bases, J lost 4 bases, and 2 bases stayed unmatched. In DNA form, the CDR3 reads TGTGCCAGCAGCGCGACAGGGTACGAGCAGTACTTC. It translates to CASSATGYEQYF.

The J gene is TRBJ2-5, the V gene TRBV4-1; 9 bases line up with TRBD2. Trimming took 2 bases from V and 0 from J; bases not matched to a gene: 10. This CDR3 has 18 amino acids. Germline CDR1 MGHRA, CDR2 YSYEKL. The CDR3 here is CASSQRLAGSSYQETQYF. The CDR3 DNA sequence: TGCGCCAGCAGCCAAAGGCTAGCGGGGAGCTCGTACCAAGAGACCCAGTACTTC.

The chain uses TRBV7-9 and TRBJ1-1; D remains unclear. Trimming left V 3 bases short and J 6 bases short, with 14 bases between. The CDR3 contains 14 residues. CDR1 and CDR2 from the germline V gene are SEHNR and FQNEAQ (reference sequence). The DNA for the CDR3 is TGTGCCAGCAGCTTCCGGGAAATTCTTTCTGAAGCTTTCTTT. Its protein is CASSFREILSEAFF.

V usage is TRBV10-3 and J usage is TRBJ1-3; no clear D. Trimming removed 2 bases at V and 0 bases at J, with 8 bases between. CDR3 length equals 15 residues. The V gene's germline CDR1 is ENHRY and CDR2 SYGVKD. This CDR3 is CAISEGALSGNTIYF. The CDR3 DNA reads as TGTGCCATCAGTGAGGGCGCCCTCTCTGGAAACACCATATATTTT.

J is TRBJ1-1 and V is TRBV7-9, with no clear D. The CDR3 extends over 13 amino acids. The V gene's germline CDR1 is SEHNR and CDR2 FQNEAQ (reference sequence). Trimming took 7 bases from V and 1 from J, leaving 10 bases between them. The CDR3 nucleotides are TGTGCCAGCACCTCGGTCAGGAACACTGAAGCTTTCTTT. It is translated as CASTSVRNTEAFF.

This chain joins TRBV12-3 or TRBV12-4 and TRBJ2-7; D is possibly TRBD1 (5 bases). There are 13 residues in the CDR3. Trimming removed 5 bases from V and 2 bases from J, with 10 bases in between. The CDR3 DNA reads as TGTGCCAGCAGTCTAGACAGACCCTACGAGCAGTACTTC. Amino acids: CASSLDRPYEQYF.

This chain connects TRBV18 to TRBJ1-4, with D unclear. From germline, CDR1 is KGHSH and CDR2 LQKENI. The CDR3 totals 15 residues. Trimming shortened V by 0 bases and J by 8 bases, and 13 bases separated the two germline ends. This CDR3 is CASSPPSLREEKLFF. CDR3 DNA sequence: TGTGCCAGCTCACCACCGTCACTGCGGGAGGAAAAACTGTTTTTT. The full variable domain, its missing parts supplied by reference TRBV18 and TRBJ1-4, is NAGVMQNPRHLVRRRGQEARLRCSPMKGHSHVYWYRQLPEEGLKFMVYLQKENIIDESGMPKERFSAEFPKEGPSILRIQQVVRGDSAAYFCASSPPSLREEKLFFGSGTQLSVL.

In this sample, this clone turned up once. The same CDR3 is also encoded by other DNA sequences in this sample. The chain recombines TRBV18 with TRBJ2-3, with 10 bases that match TRBD2. The CDR3 has 16 residues. Germline V CDR1 and CDR2: KGHSH, LQKENI. With V trimmed by 1 base and J by 2 bases, 3 bases remained unmatched. This chain's CDR3 is CASSPLAGGPTDTQYF. In nucleotides, the CDR3 is TGTGCCAGCTCACCACTAGCGGGGGGCCCCACAGATACGCAGTATTTT.

This clone came up once. V is TRBV10-3 and J is TRBJ2-6; 12 bases are a match to TRBD1. The CDR3 is made up of 19 amino acids. With 3 bases clipped from V and 3 bases from J, the junction kept 9 bases outside the gene matches. Germline loops: CDR1 ENHRY, CDR2 SYGVKD. Here the CDR3 DNA reads TGTGCCATCAGTGACTTTCCCGGGACAGGGGGCGGTGGGGCCAACGTCCTGACTTTC. This encodes CAISDFPGTGGGGANVLTF.

This chain uses TRBV24-1 with TRBJ2-2, with D tentatively TRBD1 (6 bases). The CDR3 has 14 amino acids. Between the trimmed V and J ends, which lost 4 bases and 7 bases, there was a span of 12 bases. The germline CDR1 and CDR2 sequences are KGHDR and SFDVKD. The CDR3, as DNA: TGTGCCACCAGTGAAAACAGGGTAGGCGGGGAGCTGTTTTTT. Translating gives CATSENRVGGELFF.